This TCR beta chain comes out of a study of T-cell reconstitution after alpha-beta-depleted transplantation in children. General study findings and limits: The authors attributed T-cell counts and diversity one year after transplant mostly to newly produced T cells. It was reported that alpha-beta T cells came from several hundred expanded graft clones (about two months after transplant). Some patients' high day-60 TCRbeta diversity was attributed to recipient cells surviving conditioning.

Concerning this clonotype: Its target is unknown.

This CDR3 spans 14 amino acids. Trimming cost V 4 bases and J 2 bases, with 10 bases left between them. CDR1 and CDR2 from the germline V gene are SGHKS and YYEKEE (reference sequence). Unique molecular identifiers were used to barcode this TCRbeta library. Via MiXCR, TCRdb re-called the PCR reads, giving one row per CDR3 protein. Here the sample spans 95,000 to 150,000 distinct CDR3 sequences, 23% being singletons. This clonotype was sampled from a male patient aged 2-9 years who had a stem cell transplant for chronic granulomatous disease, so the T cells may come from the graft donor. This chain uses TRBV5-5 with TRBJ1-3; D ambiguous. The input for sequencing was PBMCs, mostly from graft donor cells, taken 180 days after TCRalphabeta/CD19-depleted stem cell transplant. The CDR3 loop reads CASSHTVPGNTIYF. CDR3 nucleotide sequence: TGTGCCAGCAGCCATACCGTTCCTGGAAACACCATATATTTT.